Below are 28 T cell receptor beta chains sequenced from a single sample in a study of T cells in Graves' hyperthyroidism and ophthalmopathy. RNA transcripts yielded amplified TCR beta CDR3 regions. First-round RT-PCR of the TCR CDR3 relied on the HTBI primer set. A single record per CDR3 protein comes from TCRdb applying MiXCR to the multiplex PCR reads. Of 550,000 to 800,000 distinct CDR3 sequences in the sample, 15% to 20% were seen once. The sequencing input was blood. Receptors originate from a man between 18 and 29 years old with Graves' hyperthyroidism.

The chain joins TRBV7-6 to TRBJ2-7; D unresolved. Trimming shortened V by 4 bases and J by 4 bases, and 14 bases separated the two germline ends. Germline assignment: CDR1 SGHVS and CDR2 FNYEAQ. CDR3 size: 14 residues. The CDR3 DNA reads TGTGCCAGCAGCTCAAGTCTTGGCCTTTACGAGCAGTACTTC. Residues: CASSSSLGLYEQYF.

This clonotype was seen ten or more times. The V and J genes are TRBV7-3 and TRBJ2-7; D might be TRBD1 (5 bases). Trimming shortened V by 5 bases and J by 3 bases, and 11 bases separated the two germline ends. Looked up from germline, CDR1 is SGHTA and CDR2 is FQGTGA. The CDR3 is 13 residues long. The CDR3 here is CASSKTGYYEQYF. The CDR3 DNA follows: TGTGCCAGCAGCAAAACAGGTTACTACGAGCAGTACTTC.

As concerns this clonotype: A much larger clone differs from this one at a single base, so this may be a read error. The J gene is TRBJ1-5, the V gene TRBV28; unclear D gene. The CDR3 covers 14 residues. Germline V gives CDR1 MDHEN, CDR2 SYDVKM. The CDR3 nucleotides read TGTGCCAGCAGCGTACACCTTAGCAGTCAGCCCCAGCATTTT. Amino acid sequence: CASSVHLSSQPQHF.

This clonotype was seen once. This clone may be a read error of a much larger clone one base away. V usage is TRBV20-1 and J usage is TRBJ2-2, with TRBD2 matching over 9 bases. V dropped 6 bases and J dropped 5; count of bases not matched to a gene: 16. The CDR3 loop spans 17 amino acids. From germline, CDR1 is DFQATT and CDR2 SNEGSKA (reference sequence). CDR3 nucleotide sequence: TGCAGTGCCCCTTCGCGAGGGGTAGCGGGGGAGACCGGGGAGCTGTTTTTT. This sequence encodes CSAPSRGVAGETGELFF.

The chain uses TRBV28 and TRBJ2-3, with 11 bases matching TRBD2. The CDR3 loop spans 15 amino acids. CDR1 MDHEN and CDR2 SYDVKM come from the germline V gene. J gave up 1 base and V 6 bases, and 3 bases lay outside the gene matches. CDR3 DNA sequence: TGTGCCAGCAGACTAGCGGGAGCGGGCACAGATACGCAGTATTTT. Protein: CASRLAGAGTDTQYF.

V is TRBV6-2 or TRBV6-3 and J is TRBJ1-5, with unresolved D. The ends were cut back, 3 bases at V and 5 bases at J, with 14 bases in the middle. This CDR3 is built from 15 residues. Looked up from germline, CDR1 is MNHEY and CDR2 is SVGEGT. The CDR3 DNA reads as TGTGCCAGCAGTTATGGGGTGACATGGGATCAGCCCCAGCATTTT. This translates into CASSYGVTWDQPQHF.

This clonotype was recorded a few times. The chain uses TRBV29-1 and TRBJ2-5; D unclear. Germline V lookup: CDR1 SQVTM, CDR2 ANQGSEA. The V end lost 4 bases, the J end lost 5 bases, and 5 bases lay between the germline ends. The CDR3 length is 10 residues. The CDR3 nucleotides read TGCAGCGTTGTCTCGGAGACCCAGTACTTC. This encodes CSVVSETQYF.

The chain uses TRBV5-6 and TRBJ2-5; possibly TRBD2 for D (6 bases). The CDR3 extends over 13 amino acids. The V gene lost 3 bases and the J gene lost 0 bases, with 6 bases spanning the gap. Germline-derived CDR1 and CDR2 are SGHDT and YYEEEE. CDR3 sequence (DNA): TGTGCCAGCAGCTGGGACTACCAAGAGACCCAGTACTTC. It is translated as CASSWDYQETQYF.

This clonotype was seen many times. The CDR3 sequence: CASSWTGGGQPQHF. CDR3 nucleotides: TGTGCCAGCAGTTGGACAGGTGGGGGTCAGCCCCAGCATTTT. The gene calls are TRBV12-3 or TRBV12-4 and TRBJ1-5; 7 nucleotides align to TRBD1. The CDR3 extends over 14 amino acids. J was trimmed by 6 bases and V by 4 bases; bases with no gene match: 6.

This clonotype was observed a few times. V gene TRBV30 combines with J gene TRBJ2-3; 11 bases match TRBD2. The germline V gene encodes CDR1 GTSNPN and CDR2 SVGIG (reference sequence). With 2 bases clipped from V and 9 bases from J, the junction kept 7 bases outside the gene matches. This CDR3 contains 14 residues. The CDR3 sequence: CAWSLASGRRTQYF. As DNA, the CDR3 is TGTGCCTGGAGTTTGGCTAGCGGGAGGCGCACGCAGTATTTT.

Many counts were recorded for this clonotype. V and J are TRBV6-1 and TRBJ2-1, with 9 bases fitting TRBD1. CDR3 length equals 15 residues. With 5 bases clipped from V and 7 bases from J, the junction kept 9 bases outside the gene matches. The germline CDR1 and CDR2 sequences are MNHNS and SASEGT. In DNA, the CDR3 is TGTGCCAGCAGTTACAGCCCCGGGACAGGGAATGAGCAGTTCTTC. Translating gives CASSYSPGTGNEQFF.

This clonotype was seen once. A much larger clone lies one base from this, so it may be a read error. This chain links TRBV20-1 with TRBJ2-3; maybe TRBD2 (5 bases). This CDR3 is built from 13 residues. Germline V CDR1 and CDR2: DFQATT, SNEGSKA (reference sequence). V lost 4 bases to trimming and J lost 3 bases, with 11 bases between them. CDR3 nucleotide sequence: TGCAGTGCTAAACTTTCGGGAACAGATACGCAGTATTTT. This codes for CSAKLSGTDTQYF.

This chain connects TRBV3-2 to TRBJ1-5. TRBV3-2 is a pseudogene segment. The CDR3 runs 15 residues. The CDR3 nucleotides read TGTGCCAGCAGCCCCACCTCGGGTAGCGATCAGCCCCAGCATTTT. It codes for CASSPTSGSDQPQHF.

At least ten counts were recorded for this clonotype. The rearrangement joins TRBV6-1 to TRBJ2-5; a weak D match, TRBD2 (6 bases). This CDR3 has 13 residues. CDR1 and CDR2 from the germline V gene are MNHNS and SASEGT. Trimming took 7 bases from V and 1 from J, leaving 10 bases between them. CDR3 sequence (DNA): TGTGCCAGCAAACCGGGACTCCAAGAGACCCAGTACTTC. It translates to CASKPGLQETQYF.

This clonotype was observed a few times. The rearrangement links TRBV30 to TRBJ2-3; 12 positions agree with TRBD2. V trimming: 1 base; J trimming: 7 bases; junction bases outside the gene matches: 6. The germline gives CDR1 GTSNPN, CDR2 SVGIG (reference sequence). The CDR3 consists of 15 residues. CDR3 sequence (DNA): TGTGCCTGGAGTGGACTAGCGGGAGACCCCCATACGCAGTATTTT. This sequence encodes CAWSGLAGDPHTQYF. The full variable domain, with the rest looked up from reference TRBV30 and TRBJ2-3, is SQTIHQWPATLVQPVGSPLSLECTVEGTSNPNLYWYRQAAGRGLQLLFYSVGIGQISSEVPQNLSASRPQDRQFILSSKKLLLSDSGFYLCAWSGLAGDPHTQYFGPGTRLTVL.

This clonotype was recorded at least ten times. The V and J genes are TRBV11-2 and TRBJ2-2; no clear D. The germline V gene has CDR1 SGHAT and CDR2 FQNNGV. The CDR3 sequence is 13 residues long. Trimming pared 1 base from V and 4 bases from J, leaving 4 bases between. CDR3 nucleotides: TGTGCCAGCAGCTTAGTTCCCACCGGGGAGCTGTTTTTT. Its protein product is CASSLVPTGELFF.

This clonotype was counted many times. V usage is TRBV11-3 and J usage is TRBJ2-1; D gene uncertain. CDR1 SGHNT and CDR2 YENEEA come from the germline V gene. V lost 0 bases and J 0 bases, leaving 12 bases between the germline ends. The CDR3 covers 17 residues. CDR3 bases: TGTGCCAGCAGCTTAGACGGGCCTTTCAGCTCCTACAATGAGCAGTTCTTC. Translated, it gives CASSLDGPFSSYNEQFF.

This clonotype occurred a few times. As DNA, the CDR3 is TGCGCCAGCAGCCAGGACAGGGGGATAAACACCGGGGAGCTGTTTTTT. Protein: CASSQDRGINTGELFF. This sequence joins TRBV4-3 and TRBJ2-2; 10 bases align to TRBD1. CDR3 length equals 16 residues. V lost 3 bases to trimming and J lost 2 bases; unmatched junction nucleotides: 3. Germline V gene data show CDR1 as LGHNA and CDR2 as YSLEER.

Of note for this clonotype: This may be a read error: a much more frequent sequence differs by one nucleotide. No conserved phenylalanine or tryptophan ends this CDR3, so it is likely a read error. The chain joins TRBV20-1 to TRBJ2-2; TRBD2 is a possible D gene (6 bases). The germline V and J ends were trimmed by 0 bases and 4 bases, with 12 bases remaining between them. In germline, CDR1 is DFQATT, CDR2 SNEGSKA (reference sequence). The CDR3 runs 15 residues. The CDR3 reads CSARDHAGSTGELFS. The CDR3 DNA follows: TGCAGTGCTAGAGATCATGCGGGAAGCACCGGGGAGCTGTTTTCT.

The V call is TRBV28, the J call TRBJ1-2; the D gene is possibly TRBD1 (6 bases). CDR1 is MDHEN and CDR2 is SYDVKM in the germline V gene. The CDR3 covers 18 residues. Deletions cut 6 bases from V and 4 bases from J, with 27 bases between. Here the CDR3 reads CASRIGTYTGQRSYGYTF. For the CDR3, the DNA is TGTGCCAGCAGGATAGGGACTTACACCGGACAGAGAAGCTATGGCTACACCTTC.

This clonotype was recorded at least ten times. The chain joins TRBV20-1 to TRBJ2-3; 7 nucleotides line up with TRBD2. The germline gives CDR1 DFQATT, CDR2 SNEGSKA (reference sequence). The CDR3 extends over 15 amino acids. Trimming removed 0 bases from V and 8 bases from J; junction bases left unmatched: 11. This chain's CDR3 is CSAREGGAGRGTQYF. The CDR3 nucleotides are TGCAGTGCTAGAGAGGGTGGAGCGGGAAGGGGTACGCAGTATTTT.

With respect to this clonotype: A single base separates this from a much larger clone, so it may be a read error. The chain recombines TRBV11-2 with TRBJ1-2; D gene unclear. Per the germline V gene, CDR1 is SGHAT and CDR2 is FQNNGV. CDR3 size: 13 residues. V lost 4 bases and J lost 5, with 11 bases in between. DNA for the CDR3: TGTGCCAGCAGCTCCGGACTCAAATATGGCTACACCTTC. It codes for CASSSGLKYGYTF.

This clonotype was counted many times. The rearrangement joins TRBV30 to TRBJ2-2, with unresolved D. Germline lookup yields CDR1 GTSNPN and CDR2 SVGIG (reference sequence). The V and J ends lost 4 bases and 5 bases respectively, with 8 bases between them. This CDR3 comprises 12 residues. CDR3 coding DNA: TGTGCCTGGACCTTGGGGACCGGGGAGCTGTTTTTT. Translating it yields CAWTLGTGELFF.

In its sample, this clonotype was seen many times. J is TRBJ2-7 and V is TRBV28; 11 bases are shared with TRBD2. V lost 5 bases and J lost 3; bases outside the gene matches: 6. CDR3 length: 15 amino acids. CDR1 is MDHEN and CDR2 is SYDVKM in the germline V gene. The CDR3 nucleotides are TGTGCCAGCAGTCACCACCTAGCGGGAGGCTACGAGCAGTACTTC. Translated: CASSHHLAGGYEQYF.

This clonotype has a handful of counts. This chain links TRBV28 with TRBJ1-3; 7 bases match TRBD1. From germline, CDR1 is MDHEN and CDR2 SYDVKM. Unmatched junction bases numbered 5, after V lost 4 bases and J lost 2 bases. The CDR3 contains 15 residues. CDR3 nucleotides: TGTGCCAGCAGTTCGACAGGGTTGACTGGAAACACCATATATTTT. Its translation is CASSSTGLTGNTIYF.

This clonotype has at least ten counts. The V gene is TRBV7-2, the J gene TRBJ2-7; 12 bases line up with TRBD2. This CDR3 region has 16 residues. Germline loops: CDR1 SGHTA, CDR2 FQGNSA. After removal of 2 bases from V and 3 bases from J, the junction contained 5 bases not matched to a gene. The CDR3 DNA reads TGTGCCAGCAGCTTATCCGTACTAGCGGGAGGCTACGAGCAGTACTTC. Protein product: CASSLSVLAGGYEQYF.

Many counts were recorded for this clonotype. The CDR3: CAWSAGQGREKLFF. The CDR3 DNA reads TGTGCCTGGAGTGCTGGACAGGGAAGGGAAAAACTGTTTTTT. J is TRBJ1-4 and V is TRBV30, with 8 bases that match TRBD1. Looked up from germline, CDR1 is GTSNPN and CDR2 is SVGIG (reference sequence). The CDR3 extends over 14 amino acids. Losses at the gene ends were 1 base for V and 8 bases for J; bases not matched to a gene: 6.

This clonotype was detected ten times or more. V usage is TRBV11-3 and J usage is TRBJ2-2, with 10 bases aligning to TRBD1. V lost 4 bases and J lost 3; bases outside the gene matches: 5. The CDR3 consists of 16 residues. CDR1 is SGHNT and CDR2 is YENEEA in the germline V gene. The CDR3: CASSSGQGGYTGELFF. The CDR3 nucleotides read TGTGCCAGCAGCTCCGGACAGGGGGGTTACACCGGGGAGCTGTTTTTT.